These 27 T cell receptor beta chains originate from one sample sequenced in a study of neurological immune-mediated disorders. Time point denoted: longitudinal time-point 2. TCRdb re-called the 5' RACE reads with MiXCR, one entry per CDR3 protein. The sample carries 70,000 to 95,000 distinct CDR3 sequences, roughly 13% recorded once. The sequencing sample was made of PBMCs. These TCRs come from a female donor with HTLV-1-associated myelopathy (HAM/TSP).

V usage is TRBV27 and J usage is TRBJ2-7, with a tentative D call TRBD1 (6 bases). Germline lookup yields CDR1 MNHEY and CDR2 SMNVEV (reference sequence). The CDR3 has 14 residues. Trimming removed 5 bases from V and 3 bases from J, with 14 bases in between. The CDR3 sequence is CASSRYREGYEQYF. For the CDR3, the DNA is TGTGCCAGCAGTCGATACAGGGAAGGCTACGAGCAGTACTTC.

This clonotype was counted at least ten times. The V gene is TRBV9, the J gene TRBJ2-3, with 9 bases matching TRBD1. The ends lost 5 bases at V and 3 bases at J; junction bases unmatched: 4. Per the germline V gene, CDR1 is SGDLS and CDR2 is YYNGEE. The CDR3 is made up of 14 amino acids. Written as DNA, the CDR3 is TGTGCCAGCAGAGGACAGGGGAGGACAGATACGCAGTATTTT. Translated, it gives CASRGQGRTDTQYF.

This clonotype was counted ten times or more. It may be a read error: a sequence one base away is much more abundant. The chain carries TRBV28 and TRBJ2-2; D not certain. Germline loops: CDR1 MDHEN, CDR2 SYDVKM. The CDR3 is 14 residues long. The CDR3 loop is CVSSPPEARRELFF. In DNA form, the CDR3 reads TGTGTCAGCAGTCCCCCAGAGGCACGTCGGGAGCTGTTTTTT.

This clonotype was picked up many times. The rearrangement joins TRBV29-1 to TRBJ2-7; tentatively, D is TRBD1 or TRBD2 (7 bases each). Per germline, CDR1 SQVTM and CDR2 ANQGSEA. The CDR3 covers 14 residues. Trimming left V 6 bases short and J 6 bases short, with 21 bases between. The CDR3 DNA sequence: TGCAGCGTCTTTCAGGGGGGGGGCAGGAGCGAGCAGTACTTC. It is translated as CSVFQGGGRSEQYF.

Points on this clonotype: Just one base apart from a much larger clone, this may be a read error. The chain employs TRBV12-3 or TRBV12-4 and TRBJ1-1; 9 bases are shared with TRBD1. CDR3 length: 15 amino acids. In nucleotides, the CDR3 is TGTACCAGCAGCACGGACAGGGGAATGAACACTGAAGCTTTCTTT. Encoded protein: CTSSTDRGMNTEAFF.

The chain couples TRBV7-9 to TRBJ2-7; 7 bases map to TRBD2. Germline V CDR1 and CDR2: SEHNR, FQNEAQ (reference sequence). V shed 4 bases, J shed 1 base, and the junction held 4 bases outside the gene matches. This CDR3 spans 14 amino acids. In DNA, the CDR3 is TGTGCCAGCAGCTACGGGGGGTCTTCCTACGAGCAGTACTTC. Protein sequence: CASSYGGSSYEQYF.

A remark on this clonotype: With a much larger clone just one base away, this may be a read error. The chain combines TRBV6-1 with TRBJ2-3; possible D gene TRBD2, 5 bases. This CDR3 comprises 15 residues. Per germline, CDR1 MNHNS and CDR2 SASEGT. The CDR3 bases are TGTGCCAGCAGTGAAAGGTCAGCGGCCACATATACGCAGTATTTT. Protein: CASSERSAATYTQYF.

This clonotype was seen at least ten times. The rearrangement links TRBV25-1 to TRBJ2-3, with 9 bases that match TRBD1. V gave up 4 bases and J gave up 0 bases; unmatched junction bases: 5. The CDR3 is 16 amino acids. Germline CDR1 MGHDK, CDR2 SYGVNS. The CDR3 reads CASSGRQGGSTDTQYF. For the CDR3, the DNA is TGTGCCAGCAGTGGTCGACAGGGGGGGAGCACAGATACGCAGTATTTT.

This clonotype occurred many times. The rearrangement uses TRBV12-3 or TRBV12-4 and TRBJ2-7; D unclear. The CDR3 totals 16 residues. V lost 6 bases to trimming and J lost 2 bases, with 20 bases between them. The CDR3 DNA sequence: TGTGCCAGCAGCTTCTCTTCGCTCACTCGACCCTACGAGCAGTACTTC. It encodes CASSFSSLTRPYEQYF.

This clonotype has a count of ten or more. The V call is TRBV29-1, the J call TRBJ2-7, with 9 bases fitting TRBD1. J was trimmed by 2 bases and V by 6 bases; bases with no gene match: 5. In germline, CDR1 is SQVTM, CDR2 ANQGSEA. The CDR3 loop spans 13 amino acids. This CDR3 is CSVGQGVPYEQYF. As DNA, the CDR3 is TGCAGCGTGGGACAGGGTGTCCCCTACGAGCAGTACTTC.

As to this clonotype: Likely a read error: the CDR3 ends without its conserved phenylalanine or tryptophan. The V gene is TRBV20-1, the J gene TRBJ1-4; TRBD1 might be the D (5 bases). The CDR3 spans 14 residues. V lost 1 base and J 10 bases, leaving 16 bases between the germline ends. CDR1 and CDR2 (germline): DFQATT, SNEGSKA (reference sequence). CDR3 loop: CSARGSGADGKLFL. The CDR3 DNA follows: TGCAGTGCTAGAGGCTCCGGGGCTGACGGAAAACTGTTTTTG.

This clonotype was found many times. The V gene is TRBV15, the J gene TRBJ1-1; D is possibly TRBD1 (6 bases). Looked up from germline, CDR1 is LNHNV and CDR2 is YYDKDF (reference sequence). There are 15 residues in the CDR3. Trimming pared 0 bases from V and 1 base from J, leaving 9 bases between. The CDR3 DNA is TGTGCCACCAGCAGAGATGGACAGACGAACACTGAAGCTTTCTTT. It translates to CATSRDGQTNTEAFF.

This chain joins TRBV12-3 or TRBV12-4 and TRBJ2-1, with D unclear. This CDR3 has 13 amino acids. V was shortened by 0 bases and J by 6 bases, with 6 bases between the two germline ends. The CDR3 reads CASSLAAPNEQFF. The CDR3 DNA sequence: TGTGCCAGCAGTTTAGCGGCCCCCAATGAGCAGTTCTTC.

A note on this clonotype: One end of the junction is discordant with germline, which a read error may explain. The chain combines TRBV4-1 with TRBJ1-1; the D gene is possibly TRBD1 (5 bases). Per germline, CDR1 MGHRA and CDR2 YSYEKL. This CDR3 region has 15 residues. For the CDR3, the DNA is TGCGCCAGCAGCCAACTAGGGGCCGCTAACACTGGAGCTTTCTTT. Protein: CASSQLGAANTGAFF.

This clonotype was recorded at least ten times. This chain connects TRBV28 to TRBJ1-5, with 7 bases that match TRBD1. After removal of 6 bases from V and 7 bases from J, the junction contained 9 bases not matched to a gene. The CDR3 covers 14 residues. The germline V gene encodes CDR1 MDHEN and CDR2 SYDVKM. The CDR3 coding sequence is TGTGCCAGCAGCCCTGACAGGGAAAGACAGCCCCAGCATTTT. Its translation: CASSPDRERQPQHF. The complete variable domain, with remaining parts taken from reference TRBV28 and TRBJ1-5, reads DVKVTQSSRYLVKRTGEKVFLECVQDMDHENMFWYRQDPGLGLRLIYFSYDVKMKEKGDIPEGYSVSREKKERFSLILESASTNQTSMYLCASSPDRERQPQHFGDGTRLSIL.

This clonotype was counted ten times or more. The chain has TRBV2 and TRBJ2-7, with 10 bases identical to TRBD2. V shed 1 base and J 6 bases; nucleotides not matched to a gene: 6. CDR1 and CDR2 (germline): SNHLY, FYNNEI. The CDR3 is 15 residues long. The CDR3 loop reads CASSEERGGASEQYF. CDR3 bases: TGTGCCAGCAGTGAAGAGCGGGGGGGGGCCAGCGAGCAGTACTTC.

The sample holds many counts of this clonotype. V and J are TRBV20-1 and TRBJ1-6; 7 positions match TRBD1. In germline, CDR1 is DFQATT, CDR2 SNEGSKA (reference sequence). The CDR3 spans 14 residues. V was clipped by 6 bases and J by 7 bases; unmatched bases: 9. Here the CDR3 DNA reads TGCAGTGCGGTCCCCGGGACAGTAAATTCACCCCTCCACTTT. Translating it yields CSAVPGTVNSPLHF.

This clonotype occurred many times. The chain recombines TRBV5-1 with TRBJ2-5, with unresolved D. Germline values: CDR1 SGHRS, CDR2 YFSETQ. V was shortened by 1 base and J by 3 bases, with 16 bases between the two germline ends. This CDR3 has 16 residues. In DNA form, the CDR3 reads TGCGCCAGCAGCTTGCTCCTAGTCGAGGTAAAAGAGACCCAGTACTTC. Its protein is CASSLLLVEVKETQYF.

This clonotype has ten or more counts. V and J are TRBV6-2 or TRBV6-3 and TRBJ1-1; 8 bases are shared with TRBD1. Germline values: CDR1 MNHEY, CDR2 SVGEGT. The CDR3 has 15 amino acids. Trimming cost V 4 bases and J 5 bases; bases outside gene matches: 9. The CDR3 protein is CASSFPQGARTEAFF. CDR3 DNA sequence: TGTGCCAGCAGTTTTCCTCAGGGGGCTCGGACTGAAGCTTTCTTT.

There are many counts of this clonotype. The chain uses TRBV7-9 and TRBJ2-7, with 8 positions matching TRBD1. CDR1 is SEHNR and CDR2 is FQNEAQ in the germline V gene (reference sequence). V was clipped by 4 bases and J by 5 bases; unmatched bases: 10. This CDR3 contains 15 residues. CDR3 in DNA: TGTGCCAGCAGCTACCGGGACAGGTCTGGGGACGAGCAGTACTTC. It specifies CASSYRDRSGDEQYF.

This clonotype was seen many times. Here the CDR3 DNA reads TGCAGCGTAGGACAGGCGGCGTCCGGCACTGAAGCTTTCTTT. Amino acids: CSVGQAASGTEAFF. J is TRBJ1-1 and V is TRBV29-1, with TRBD1 identical over 7 bases. The CDR3 contains 14 residues. Trimming took 6 bases from V and 4 from J; bases not matched to a gene: 11. CDR1 SQVTM and CDR2 ANQGSEA come from the germline V gene.

The gene calls are TRBV9 and TRBJ2-6; D unresolved. The CDR3 totals 15 residues. The V gene lost 8 bases and the J gene lost 0 bases, with 12 bases spanning the gap. Germline V lookup: CDR1 SGDLS, CDR2 YYNGEE. As DNA, the CDR3 is TGTGCCAGTAGGGCAGGCTACTCTGGGGCCAACGTCCTGACTTTC. Translation gives CASRAGYSGANVLTF.

There are many counts of this clonotype. This chain connects TRBV5-5 to TRBJ2-7; perhaps D is TRBD1 or TRBD2 (5 bases each). The V end was cut by 6 bases, the J end by 2 bases, with 18 bases between. The CDR3 extends over 15 amino acids. CDR1 SGHKS and CDR2 YYEKEE come from the germline V gene (reference sequence). CDR3 region: CASNHRDGSPYEQYF. The CDR3 nucleotides are TGTGCCAGCAACCACCGGGACGGTTCTCCCTACGAGCAGTACTTC.

This clonotype was seen many times. This rearrangement joins TRBV5-1 to TRBJ2-3; 12 positions agree with TRBD2. Trimming removed 3 bases from V and 3 bases from J; junction bases left unmatched: 5. The CDR3 spans 16 residues. The V gene's germline CDR1 is SGHRS and CDR2 YFSETQ. The DNA of the CDR3 is TGCGCCAGCAGCTCTAGCGGGGGGGCTCAAACAGATACGCAGTATTTT. Translating it yields CASSSSGGAQTDTQYF. The full variable domain, with the rest looked up from reference TRBV5-1 and TRBJ2-3, is KAGVTQTPRYLIKTRGQQVTLSCSPISGHRSVSWYQQTPGQGLQFLFEYFSETQRNKGNFPGRFSGRQFSNSRSEMNVSTLELGDSALYLCASSSSGGAQTDTQYFGPGTRLTVL.

This clonotype has at least ten counts. This chain connects TRBV20-1 to TRBJ1-2; a weak D match, TRBD1 (5 bases). V was clipped by 6 bases and J by 8 bases, with 19 bases between them. The germline V gene has CDR1 DFQATT and CDR2 SNEGSKA (reference sequence). The CDR3 covers 13 residues. Here the CDR3 DNA reads TGCAGTGCAGGAGGGGTCCTCCGGAGAGGCTACACCTTC. Translated, it gives CSAGGVLRRGYTF.

The sample holds many counts of this clonotype. This rearrangement joins TRBV20-1 to TRBJ1-1; the D is unclear. The ends were cut back, 3 bases at V and 3 bases at J, with 14 bases in the middle. Germline V gene lookup returns CDR1 DFQATT and CDR2 SNEGSKA (reference sequence). This CDR3 region has 14 residues. CDR3 sequence (DNA): TGCAGTGCTAGCGTAGGAGGGAGTGACACTGAAGCTTTCTTT. Translating gives CSASVGGSDTEAFF.

This clonotype showed up many times. The CDR3 bases are TGTGCCAGCAGCTTAGTTTCGGGGGACAACTATGGCTACACCTTC. Translated: CASSLVSGDNYGYTF. This chain joins TRBV7-8 and TRBJ1-2, with D perhaps matching TRBD1 (5 bases). CDR1 and CDR2 from the germline V gene are SGHVS and FQNEAQ. This CDR3 is 15 amino acids long. The V end lost 1 base, the J end lost 2 bases, and 11 bases lay between the germline ends.